The 12 T cell receptor beta chains listed next were all sequenced from one sample in a study of T cell responses to AZD1222 COVID-19 vaccine. Produced via immunoSEQ multiplex PCR; TCRdb's table is partial and in-frame only. Among 150,000 to 180,000 clones listed, roughly 90% were seen once. Sequenced here: peripheral blood, sampled 28 days after the second AZD1222 dose. These receptors all come from an adult who received the AZD1222 COVID-19 vaccine.

This chain joins TRBV5-1 and TRBJ2-1, with D tentatively TRBD1 (6 bases). V lost 5 bases and J lost 8, with 14 bases in between. This CDR3 has 13 amino acids. The germline V gene encodes CDR1 SGHRS and CDR2 YFSETQ. CDR3 nucleotides: TGCGCCAGCAGGCAAAGCAGGGGTGATGAGCAGTTCTTC. Translated, it gives CASRQSRGDEQFF.

The rearrangement joins TRBV9 to TRBJ1-1, with D possibly TRBD1 on 6 matching bases. Germline V gives CDR1 SGDLS, CDR2 YYNGEE. The CDR3 runs to 14 residues. V was cut by 0 bases and J by 6 bases, with 12 bases left in between. This CDR3 reads CASSVEGRGSEAFF. The CDR3 DNA reads as TGTGCCAGCAGCGTAGAGGGAAGGGGGTCTGAAGCTTTCTTT.

The chain uses TRBV7-2 and TRBJ2-1, with TRBD1 matching over 9 bases. CDR3 size: 16 residues. V was clipped by 2 bases and J by 9 bases; unmatched bases: 11. Looked up from germline, CDR1 is SGHTA and CDR2 is FQGNSA. CDR3: CASSLTPGQGKSEQFF. CDR3 DNA: TGTGCCAGCAGCTTAACCCCGGGACAGGGTAAAAGTGAGCAGTTCTTC.

The V call is TRBV11-2, the J call TRBJ2-7; tentatively, D is TRBD1 or TRBD2 (5 bases each). The V gene lost 1 base and the J gene lost 5 bases, with 12 bases spanning the gap. The CDR3 contains 14 residues. Germline CDR1 and CDR2: SGHAT and FQNNGV. CDR3 protein: CASSLAQVGDEQYF. CDR3 nucleotide sequence: TGTGCCAGCAGCTTAGCCCAGGTGGGGGACGAGCAGTACTTC. Full variable domain (remainder filled in from reference TRBV11-2 and TRBJ2-7): EAGVAQSPRYKIIEKRQSVAFWCNPISGHATLYWYQQILGQGPKLLIQFQNNGVVDDSQLPKDRFSAERLKGVDSTLKIQPAKLEDSAVYLCASSLAQVGDEQYFGPGTRLTVT.

The chain recombines TRBV5-1 with TRBJ2-6; no definite D call. The germline CDR1 and CDR2 sequences are SGHRS and YFSETQ. Trimming removed 0 bases from V and 0 bases from J, with 13 bases in between. This CDR3 spans 18 amino acids. CDR3 DNA: TGCGCCAGCAGCTTGGTAACCCGGGCATCCTCTGGGGCCAACGTCCTGACTTTC. It translates to CASSLVTRASSGANVLTF.

The chain carries TRBV5-1 and TRBJ2-3; TRBD2 matches at 10 bases. The germline V gene encodes CDR1 SGHRS and CDR2 YFSETQ. The V segment lost 4 bases and the J segment 4 bases; nucleotides outside the gene matches: 6. The CDR3 is 15 amino acids. CDR3 sequence: CASSALAGGPDTQYF. The CDR3 region has the DNA TGCGCCAGCAGCGCATTAGCGGGAGGTCCAGATACGCAGTATTTT. The full variable domain, in which reference TRBV5-1 and TRBJ2-3 provide the parts outside the CDR3, is KAGVTQTPRYLIKTRGQQVTLSCSPISGHRSVSWYQQTPGQGLQFLFEYFSETQRNKGNFPGRFSGRQFSNSRSEMNVSTLELGDSALYLCASSALAGGPDTQYFGPGTRLTVL.

This chain joins TRBV6-4 and TRBJ2-7; D might be TRBD1 or TRBD2, each matching 7 bases. This CDR3 is 16 amino acids long. The ends were cut back, 3 bases at V and 0 bases at J, with 15 bases in the middle. Germline V gene lookup returns CDR1 MRHNA and CDR2 SNTAGT. The CDR3 region has the DNA TGTGCCAGCAGTGATTTCAGGGGGGGAGTCTCCTACGAGCAGTACTTC. Amino acids: CASSDFRGGVSYEQYF.

V and J are TRBV7-8 and TRBJ2-2; 11 bases are a match to TRBD2. The V gene's germline CDR1 is SGHVS and CDR2 FQNEAQ. The V segment lost 0 bases and the J segment 9 bases; nucleotides outside the gene matches: 9. CDR3 length: 17 residues. CDR3 sequence (DNA): TGTGCCAGCAGCTTAGCCGCTAATGGACTAGCGGGTCGGGAGCTGTTTTTT. As protein: CASSLAANGLAGRELFF. Supplemented by reference TRBV7-8 and TRBJ2-2, the full variable domain reads GAGVSQSPRYKVAKRGQDVALRCDPISGHVSLFWYQQALGQGPEFLTYFQNEAQLDKSGLPSDRFFAERPEGSVSTLKIQRTQQEDSAVYLCASSLAANGLAGRELFFGEGSRLTVL.

The chain has TRBV3-1 (or the pseudogene TRBV3-2) and TRBJ1-1, with 9 bases aligning to TRBD1. CDR3 size: 19 residues. CDR1 and CDR2 from the germline V gene are LGHDT and YNNKEL (reference sequence). The V and J ends lost 2 bases and 0 bases, in that order; junction bases with no gene match: 13. CDR3 DNA sequence: TGTGCCAGCAGCCAACATATGGGCGACAGGGGGGCCTTGAACACTGAAGCTTTCTTT. Residues: CASSQHMGDRGALNTEAFF.

V gene TRBV13 combines with J gene TRBJ1-1, with D unclear. CDR1 is PRHDT, CDR2 FYEKMQ, per germline (reference sequence). This CDR3 comprises 15 residues. Trimming cost V 4 bases and J 8 bases, with 20 bases left between them. The CDR3 loop is CASSYERRVGFEAFF. The CDR3 bases are TGTGCCAGCAGCTACGAGAGGCGGGTTGGGTTCGAAGCTTTCTTT.

V usage is TRBV9 and J usage is TRBJ2-7, with 13 bases identical to TRBD2. Trimming cost V 4 bases and J 4 bases; bases outside gene matches: 8. This CDR3 is 16 amino acids long. CDR1 SGDLS and CDR2 YYNGEE come from the germline V gene. Written as DNA, the CDR3 is TGTGCCAGCAGCCCCGGGGGGACTAGCGGGAAATACGAGCAGTACTTC. Protein: CASSPGGTSGKYEQYF.

The chain carries TRBV5-1 and TRBJ2-3, with 7 bases fitting TRBD2. The CDR3 extends over 17 amino acids. CDR1 SGHRS and CDR2 YFSETQ come from the germline V gene. With V trimmed by 4 bases and J by 3 bases, 14 bases remained unmatched. CDR3 DNA: TGCGCCAGCAGCCAATTGTTGGCGGGGGTAGGAACAGATACGCAGTATTTT. Protein sequence: CASSQLLAGVGTDTQYF.